The rows below give T cell receptor beta chains drawn from one sample of a study of blood T cell repertoires in COVID-19. Libraries were prepared by immunoSEQ multiplex PCR; TCRdb keeps only in-frame clonotypes and omits some of them. In the table there are a few hundred thousand clones, nearly 90% of which are singletons. Sequencing was performed on peripheral blood. These receptors all stem from a young man with active or convalescent COVID-19. The CDR3 runs from the conserved cysteine through the conserved F or W. D genes are given only for firm matches. The size entry is marked missing in some rows and otherwise reads once, few, many or a size class.

clone_size	d_call	v_call	j_call	cdr3_aa	cdr3_nt
NA	NA	TRBV19	TRBJ1-2	CASSIDGQLNYGYTF	TGTGCCAGTAGTATAGATGGACAGCTGAACTATGGCTACACCTTC
NA	NA	TRBV7-8	TRBJ1-4	CASSLGAGNEKLFF	TGTGCCAGCAGCTTAGGGGCCGGTAATGAAAAACTGTTTTTT
NA	NA	TRBV11-3	TRBJ2-1	CASSSTGASYNEQFF	TGTGCCAGCAGCTCCACAGGAGCCTCCTACAATGAGCAGTTCTTC
NA	TRBD1	TRBV10-1	TRBJ1-3	CASRGRGDRGSLSGNTIYF	TGCGCCAGCAGGGGGAGAGGGGACAGGGGATCTCTCTCTGGAAACACCATATATTTT
NA	TRBD1	TRBV7-2	TRBJ1-2	CASSPTRTGPTNYGYTF	TGTGCCAGCAGCCCTACGCGGACAGGGCCAACTAACTATGGCTACACCTTC
NA	NA	TRBV27	TRBJ1-2	CASSLNDKGGGYTF	TGTGCCAGCAGTTTAAATGACAAGGGAGGTGGCTACACCTTC
NA	TRBD2	TRBV28	TRBJ2-7	CASNQAGSFYEQYF	TGTGCCAGCAATCAAGCGGGGAGCTTCTACGAGCAGTACTTC
once	TRBD1	TRBV2	TRBJ1-5	CASSEGQGDHQPQHF	TGTGCCAGCAGTGAAGGACAGGGGGATCATCAGCCCCAGCATTTT
NA	NA	TRBV30	TRBJ1-1	CAWSKQGNTEAFF	TGTGCCTGGAGCAAACAGGGGAACACTGAAGCTTTCTTT
NA	NA	TRBV18	TRBJ2-3	CASSPSPGGTDTQYF	TGTGCCAGCTCACCCTCTCCCGGGGGCACAGATACGCAGTATTTT
NA	TRBD1	TRBV6-6	TRBJ2-2	CASSSNRGGTGELFF	TGTGCCAGCAGTTCAAACAGGGGCGGCACCGGGGAGCTGTTTTTT
NA	NA	TRBV7-3	TRBJ2-2	CASSSGTLRGGELFF	TGTGCCAGCAGCTCTGGGACTCTAAGGGGTGGGGAGCTGTTTTTT
NA	TRBD1	TRBV5-4	TRBJ2-5	CASSLSVAGGETQYF	TGTGCCAGCAGCTTATCCGTGGCAGGGGGAGAGACCCAGTACTTC
NA	TRBD1	TRBV6-6	TRBJ2-1	CASSSRQGDWDEQFF	TGTGCCAGCAGTTCAAGACAGGGGGACTGGGATGAGCAGTTCTTC
NA	TRBD1	TRBV2	TRBJ2-5	CASSTGGIQETQYF	TGTGCCAGCAGTACAGGGGGCATCCAAGAGACCCAGTACTTC
NA	TRBD2	TRBV7-9	TRBJ2-7	CASSLGGGRTYEQYF	TGTGCCAGCAGCTTAGGAGGCGGGAGAACCTACGAGCAGTACTTC
NA	TRBD2	TRBV5-4	TRBJ2-1	CASSLSGRSYNEQFF	TGTGCCAGCAGCTTAAGCGGGAGGTCCTACAATGAGCAGTTCTTC
NA	NA	TRBV5-1	TRBJ2-7	CASSFFQGIYEQYF	TGCGCCAGCAGCTTTTTCCAGGGGATTTACGAGCAGTACTTC
NA	TRBD1	TRBV27	TRBJ2-7	CASSVYRGYEQYF	TGTGCCAGCAGTGTATACAGGGGTTACGAGCAGTACTTC
NA	NA	TRBV28	TRBJ2-1	CASRTTQYGEQFF	TGTGCCAGCAGGACCACACAGTACGGCGAGCAGTTCTTC
NA	NA	TRBV4-3	TRBJ1-1	CASSQDSWNTEAFF	TGCGCCAGCAGCCAAGACAGTTGGAACACTGAAGCTTTCTTT
NA	NA	TRBV5-5	TRBJ2-2	CASSLVAGTGELFF	TGTGCCAGCAGCTTGGTAGCCGGGACCGGGGAGCTGTTTTTT
NA	NA	TRBV9	TRBJ1-3	CASSRQASGNTIYF	TGTGCCAGCAGCCGCCAAGCATCTGGAAACACCATATATTTT
NA	NA	TRBV14	TRBJ1-6	CASSQVRGNSPLHF	TGTGCCAGCAGCCAAGTCAGGGGAAATTCACCCCTCCACTTT
few	TRBD1	TRBV18	TRBJ1-1	CASFPDRVNTEAFF	TGTGCCAGCTTCCCGGACAGGGTGAACACTGAAGCTTTCTTT
NA	TRBD1	TRBV27	TRBJ1-1	CASSFLDRSPSEAFF	TGTGCCAGCAGTTTCCTGGACAGGTCCCCGAGTGAAGCTTTCTTT
NA	TRBD1	TRBV27	TRBJ1-5	CASGERDRLNQPQHF	TGTGCCAGTGGAGAACGGGACAGACTGAATCAGCCCCAGCATTTT
NA	TRBD1	TRBV30	TRBJ2-7	CAWSRDRVGEQYF	TGTGCCTGGTCCCGGGACAGGGTGGGGGAGCAGTACTTC
NA	TRBD1	TRBV27	TRBJ1-4	CASSYWTGGIEKLFF	TGTGCCAGCAGTTACTGGACAGGGGGTATTGAAAAACTGTTTTTT
NA	NA	TRBV7-8	TRBJ1-5	CASSSRGQPQHF	TGTGCCAGCAGCTCTAGAGGTCAGCCCCAGCATTTT
once	TRBD1	TRBV5-6	TRBJ1-5	CASSFGTGVSRNQPQHF	TGTGCCAGCAGCTTCGGGACAGGGGTTAGTCGCAATCAGCCCCAGCATTTT
NA	TRBD1	TRBV10-3	TRBJ1-1	CAISGPPDREAEAFF	TGTGCCATCAGTGGCCCCCCCGACAGGGAGGCTGAAGCTTTCTTT
NA	NA	TRBV7-2	TRBJ2-3	CASSQTDTQYF	TGTGCCAGCAGCCAGACAGATACGCAGTATTTT
NA	TRBD2	TRBV9	TRBJ2-2	CASSVSGTSGVTGELFF	TGTGCCAGCAGCGTCTCAGGGACTAGCGGCGTCACCGGGGAGCTGTTTTTT
NA	TRBD1	TRBV7-2	TRBJ1-2	CASSQDRGYGYTF	TGTGCCAGCAGCCAGGACAGGGGGTATGGCTACACCTTC
few	NA	TRBV28	TRBJ1-1	CASSLFEFREAFF	TGTGCCAGCAGTTTATTCGAGTTCCGTGAAGCTTTCTTT
NA	NA	TRBV3-1/TRBV3-2	TRBJ1-5	CASSQWGVSQPQHF	TGTGCCAGCAGCCAATGGGGGGTAAGTCAGCCCCAGCATTTT
NA	NA	TRBV9	TRBJ1-3	CASSDVASGNTIYF	TGTGCCAGCAGCGACGTAGCGTCTGGAAACACCATATATTTT
once	NA	TRBV4-1	TRBJ2-1	CASSLIQGSNEQFF	TGCGCCAGCAGCCTCATCCAGGGTAGCAATGAGCAGTTCTTC
once	TRBD1	TRBV29-1	TRBJ2-1	CSVVGRQGASWGKDEQFF	TGCAGCGTTGTAGGGAGACAGGGGGCGAGCTGGGGTAAGGACGAGCAGTTCTTC
NA	NA	TRBV6-5	TRBJ2-7	CASGGLTYEQYF	TGTGCCAGCGGGGGACTGACCTACGAGCAGTACTTC
NA	NA	TRBV7-9	TRBJ2-3	CASSHEDTETDTQYF	TGTGCCAGCAGCCACGAAGATACTGAGACAGATACGCAGTATTTT
once	NA	TRBV15	TRBJ2-2	CATSRTGNTGELFF	TGTGCCACCAGCAGGACAGGGAACACCGGGGAGCTGTTTTTT
few	NA	TRBV10-3	TRBJ1-1	CATGGGNTEAFF	TGTGCCACCGGCGGGGGTAACACTGAAGCTTTCTTT
few	NA	TRBV30	TRBJ1-1	CAWSVRWTSRVRTEAFF	TGTGCCTGGAGTGTACGTTGGACATCGCGCGTAAGGACGGAAGCTTTCTTT
once	NA	TRBV29-1	TRBJ1-2	CSVPRTLYGYTF	TGCAGCGTCCCGAGGACACTCTATGGCTACACCTTC
NA	NA	TRBV7-3	TRBJ1-1	CASSLARETEAFF	TGTGCCAGCAGCTTAGCCCGGGAAACTGAAGCTTTCTTT
NA	NA	TRBV20-1	TRBJ2-2	CSARRTGELFF	TGCAGTGCTAGGAGGACCGGGGAGCTGTTTTTT
NA	NA	TRBV5-6	TRBJ1-1	CASSRQSSKAFF	TGTGCCAGCAGCCGACAGTCATCGAAGGCTTTCTTT
few	TRBD2	TRBV6-4	TRBJ2-1	CASSGGLAGDEQFF	TGTGCCAGCAGTGGGGGACTAGCGGGAGATGAGCAGTTCTTC
NA	TRBD2	TRBV7-9	TRBJ2-2	CASSLIAGYTGELFF	TGTGCCAGCAGCTTAATAGCGGGGTACACCGGGGAGCTGTTTTTT
NA	TRBD1	TRBV9	TRBJ1-2	CASSVGTGRFEGYTF	TGTGCCAGCAGCGTAGGGACAGGGCGCTTTGAAGGCTACACCTTC
NA	TRBD2	TRBV19	TRBJ2-3	CASTAHYSGGARDTQYF	TGTGCCAGTACTGCACATTATAGCGGGGGGGCCCGGGATACGCAGTATTTT
NA	TRBD1	TRBV24-1	TRBJ1-2	CATKGNRGSGYTF	TGTGCCACCAAAGGGAACAGGGGCTCTGGCTACACCTTC
NA	NA	TRBV10-1	TRBJ2-3	CASSEGQVTDTQYF	TGCGCCAGCAGTGAAGGCCAGGTAACAGATACGCAGTATTTT
NA	TRBD2	TRBV12-3/TRBV12-4	TRBJ2-1	CASSFGGGTQFF	TGTGCCAGCAGTTTTGGGGGAGGGACGCAGTTCTTC
once	TRBD2	TRBV7-6	TRBJ2-1	CASSLAPMVLAGGRSYNEQFF	TGTGCCAGCAGCTTAGCGCCGATGGTACTAGCGGGAGGAAGGTCCTACAATGAGCAGTTCTTC
NA	NA	TRBV5-3	TRBJ1-5	CARSLGGSGSNQPQHF	TGTGCCAGAAGCTTGGGAGGCTCGGGGAGCAATCAGCCCCAGCATTTT